This is a list of T cell receptor beta chains from one sample in a study of blood T cells in healthy people across ages. TCRdb itself ran the 5' RACE reads through MiXCR, one entry per CDR3 protein. The data contain about 1,400,000 distinct CDR3 sequences, approximately 40% of them singletons. The material sequenced was blood. The receptors were sampled from a woman between 18 and 30 years old in good health. Each CDR3 is given with its conserved first and last residue. D genes are given only for firm matches. Clone size, where shown, is once, few, many, or a class for clones that have expanded.

length,V,J,D,size,CDR3,DNA
13,TRBV4-1,TRBJ1-1,NA,NA,CASSQVMRDEAFF,TGCGCCAGCAGCCAAGTGATGAGGGATGAAGCTTTCTTT
15,TRBV20-1,TRBJ2-7,TRBD2,NA,CSARDRTSGVYEQYF,TGCAGTGCTAGAGATCGGACTAGCGGGGTCTACGAGCAGTACTTC
12,TRBV6-5,TRBJ1-2,NA,NA,CASRQGDYGYTF,TGTGCCAGCAGACAGGGTGACTATGGCTACACCTTC
18,TRBV5-6,TRBJ2-3,NA,NA,CASSLEWLAKISTDTQYF,TGTGCCAGCAGCTTGGAGTGGCTAGCGAAGATTAGCACAGATACGCAGTATTTT
17,TRBV5-1,TRBJ2-7,TRBD2,few,CASSIGTSGTKGYEQYF,TGCGCCAGCAGCATCGGGACTAGCGGGACAAAAGGCTACGAGCAGTACTTC
14,TRBV12-3/TRBV12-4,TRBJ1-2,NA,few,CASSLEGTVSGYTF,TGTGCCAGCAGTTTAGAGGGGACCGTAAGTGGCTACACCTTC
16,TRBV4-1,TRBJ2-5,NA,NA,CASSHFDSEYQETQYF,TGCGCCAGCAGCCACTTTGACTCCGAGTACCAAGAGACCCAGTACTTC
11,TRBV29-1,TRBJ2-5,NA,many,CSVNRESTQYF,TGCAGCGTTAACAGAGAGAGCACCCAGTACTTC
16,TRBV7-2,TRBJ2-5,NA,NA,CASGPSEWTAQETQYF,TGTGCCAGCGGCCCCTCGGAGTGGACAGCACAAGAGACCCAGTACTTC
15,TRBV6-2/TRBV6-3,TRBJ2-4,NA,few,CASSLPTLAKNIQYF,TGTGCCAGCAGTTTGCCGACCCTAGCCAAAAACATTCAGTACTTC
15,TRBV29-1,TRBJ2-7,NA,NA,CSVGTDPYSRYEQYF,TGCAGCGTCGGGACGGATCCCTACTCACGCTACGAGCAGTACTTC
13,TRBV12-3/TRBV12-4,TRBJ2-7,TRBD2,NA,CASSLRGIYEQYF,TGTGCCAGCAGTTTGCGGGGGATTTACGAGCAGTACTTC
16,TRBV20-1,TRBJ2-5,TRBD2,NA,CSARPLAGVRQETQYF,TGCAGTGCTAGACCACTAGCGGGAGTGCGGCAAGAGACCCAGTACTTC
13,TRBV10-3,TRBJ1-2,TRBD1,NA,CAISGDRSQGYTF,TGTGCCATCAGCGGGGACAGGTCGCAAGGCTACACCTTC
15,TRBV12-3/TRBV12-4,TRBJ1-5,TRBD1,NA,CASSGSGGAGQPQHF,TGTGCCAGCAGTGGTTCAGGGGGCGCGGGGCAGCCCCAGCATTTT
17,TRBV12-3/TRBV12-4,TRBJ1-5,NA,NA,CASRSGDRHLSNQPRHF,TGTGCCAGCAGGAGTGGGGACCGCCACCTTAGCAATCAGCCCCGGCATTTT
12,TRBV7-8,TRBJ2-2,NA,NA,CASSASAGELFF,TGTGCCAGCAGCGCAAGCGCCGGGGAGCTGTTTTTT
14,TRBV27,TRBJ2-3,TRBD2,NA,CASTARGGTDTQYF,TGTGCCAGCACCGCCCGGGGGGGCACAGATACGCAGTATTTT
16,TRBV4-1,TRBJ2-7,TRBD1,NA,CASSHDDRGDFHEQYF,TGCGCCAGCAGCCACGACGACAGGGGAGATTTCCACGAGCAGTACTTC
16,TRBV28,TRBJ1-2,TRBD1,few,CATANEGDRGNYGYTF,TGTGCCACCGCCAATGAGGGGGACAGGGGTAACTATGGCTACACCTTC
16,TRBV11-2,TRBJ2-7,NA,once,CASSSRVARASDEQYF,TGTGCCAGCAGCTCGCGAGTGGCCAGGGCTTCCGACGAGCAGTACTTC
12,TRBV20-1,TRBJ2-1,NA,NA,CSADSLGNEQFF,TGCAGTGCGGACAGCCTTGGAAATGAGCAGTTCTTC
13,TRBV12-3/TRBV12-4,TRBJ1-2,NA,NA,CASSFRRKDGYTF,TGTGCCAGCAGTTTCCGAAGAAAGGATGGCTACACCTTC
17,TRBV7-9,TRBJ2-1,NA,once,CASSPGGGGEGYNEQFF,TGTGCCAGCAGCCCTGGTGGGGGCGGGGAAGGCTACAATGAGCAGTTCTTC
13,TRBV5-1,TRBJ2-7,TRBD1,few,CASSPTGSHEQYF,TGCGCCAGCAGCCCGACAGGGTCCCACGAGCAGTACTTC
13,TRBV27,TRBJ2-7,NA,many,CASSFGATYEQYF,TGTGCCAGCAGTTTCGGGGCAACCTACGAGCAGTACTTC
15,TRBV7-9,TRBJ1-1,TRBD1,NA,CASSIRTGWDTEAFF,TGTGCCAGCAGCATACGGACAGGGTGGGACACTGAAGCTTTCTTT
17,TRBV4-2,TRBJ2-1,NA,few,CASSQEGGPSSSDEQFF,TGTGCCAGCAGCCAAGAAGGCGGGCCTAGCAGTAGCGATGAGCAGTTCTTC
15,TRBV12-3/TRBV12-4,TRBJ1-6,TRBD1,NA,CASSRGTGVVSPLHF,TGTGCCAGCAGCAGAGGGACAGGGGTTGTCTCACCCCTCCACTTT
14,TRBV6-5,TRBJ2-7,TRBD2,NA,CASRLSGRVNEQYF,TGTGCCAGCAGACTTAGCGGGAGGGTCAATGAGCAGTACTTC
13,TRBV4-1,TRBJ2-7,TRBD2,few,CASSQSGAYEQYF,TGCGCCAGCAGCCAAAGCGGGGCTTACGAGCAGTACTTC
15,TRBV14,TRBJ2-5,NA,NA,CASSQGEITNNEQYF,TGTGCCAGCAGCCAGGGGGAGATTACCAACAATGAGCAGTACTTC
16,TRBV20-1,TRBJ2-1,NA,NA,CSARVPGAYSNNEQFF,TGCAGTGCTAGAGTACCGGGAGCATACAGTAATAATGAGCAGTTCTTC
14,TRBV6-2/TRBV6-3,TRBJ2-7,NA,few,CASTTLNRAYEQYF,TGTGCCAGCACGACCCTGAACAGGGCCTACGAGCAGTACTTC
14,TRBV27,TRBJ2-7,NA,NA,CASSFKYGSYEQYF,TGTGCCAGCAGTTTTAAGTATGGATCCTACGAGCAGTACTTC
14,TRBV29-1,TRBJ2-1,NA,many,CSVRRTEAYNEQFF,TGCAGCGTGCGGCGGACGGAGGCCTACAATGAGCAGTTCTTC
13,TRBV20-1,TRBJ2-7,TRBD1,NA,CSASDRGSYEQYF,TGCAGTGCTAGTGACAGGGGCTCCTACGAGCAGTACTTC
14,TRBV20-1,TRBJ2-3,NA,NA,CSAIGDSSTDTQYF,TGCAGTGCCATAGGGGATTCTAGCACAGATACGCAGTATTTT
17,TRBV27,TRBJ1-5,NA,NA,CASSFAEGGGANQPQHF,TGTGCCAGCAGTTTCGCCGAAGGAGGGGGGGCCAATCAGCCCCAGCATTTT
14,TRBV12-3/TRBV12-4,TRBJ1-1,NA,many,CASLWRAVNTEAFF,TGTGCCAGCCTATGGCGGGCGGTGAACACTGAAGCTTTCTTT
15,TRBV5-1,TRBJ2-1,NA,few,CASLPGTSSYNEQFF,TGCGCCAGCTTACCGGGAACGAGCTCCTACAATGAGCAGTTCTTC
17,TRBV10-3,TRBJ2-7,NA,NA,CAISLIGGDKGPGEQYF,TGTGCCATCAGTTTGATAGGTGGAGACAAAGGGCCTGGTGAGCAGTACTTC
16,TRBV5-6,TRBJ1-1,NA,NA,CASSLLERAPNTEAFF,TGTGCCAGCAGCTTGTTAGAGCGGGCTCCGAACACTGAAGCTTTCTTT
12,TRBV9,TRBJ1-1,TRBD1,many,CASSAGGTEAFF,TGTGCCAGCAGTGCAGGGGGCACTGAAGCTTTCTTT
13,TRBV6-2/TRBV6-3,TRBJ2-7,NA,few,CASSSRLSYEQYF,TGTGCCAGCAGTTCACGACTCTCCTACGAGCAGTACTTC
15,TRBV25-1,TRBJ1-1,NA,few,CASSEDYRAGTEAFF,TGTGCCAGCAGTGAAGACTATAGGGCGGGCACTGAAGCTTTCTTT
15,TRBV7-9,TRBJ2-1,TRBD2,NA,CASSERGPSYNEQFF,TGTGCCAGCAGCGAGCGGGGCCCATCCTACAATGAGCAGTTCTTC
14,TRBV28,TRBJ1-6,TRBD1,NA,CASRPGTGYSPLHF,TGTGCCAGCAGGCCCGGGACAGGCTATTCACCCCTCCACTTT